This T cell receptor beta chain was profiled in a study of CD8 T cells in ankylosing spondylitis. Study-level findings and limits: Significant enrichment of disease-linked clones was reported in matched ankylosing spondylitis synovial fluid. A motif of eight highly homologous TCR beta variants was seen as apparently characteristic of ankylosing spondylitis blood.

TCRdb independently ran MiXCR on the 5' RACE reads; one entry per CDR3 protein. The data contain about 750,000 distinct CDR3 sequences, around 20% of them seen just once; the ten biggest clones take up around 19%. CDR1 and CDR2 from the germline V gene are KGHDR and SFDVKD. The CDR3 is made up of 13 amino acids. The V segment lost 12 bases and the J segment 1 base; nucleotides outside the gene matches: 4. To note about this clonotype: Its cognate antigen is unknown.

Sequencing used blood, either unsorted or a sorted T cell fraction (not recorded which). V is TRBV24-1 and J is TRBJ2-1, with TRBD2 matching over 8 bases. This clonotype originated in a male donor with ankylosing spondylitis. CDR3 coding DNA: TGTGCCTCGGGGGGGAGGTCCTACAATGAGCAGTTCTTC. Residues: CASGGRSYNEQFF.